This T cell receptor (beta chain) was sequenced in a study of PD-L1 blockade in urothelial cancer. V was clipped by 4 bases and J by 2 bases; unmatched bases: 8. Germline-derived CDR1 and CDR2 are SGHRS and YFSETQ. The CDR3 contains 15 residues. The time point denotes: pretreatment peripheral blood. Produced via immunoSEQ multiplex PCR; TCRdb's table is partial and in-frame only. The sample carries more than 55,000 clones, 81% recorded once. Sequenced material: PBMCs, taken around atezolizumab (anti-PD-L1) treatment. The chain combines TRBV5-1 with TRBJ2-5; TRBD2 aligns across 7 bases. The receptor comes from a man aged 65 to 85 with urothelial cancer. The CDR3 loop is CASSLHLAEQETQYF. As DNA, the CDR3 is TGCGCCAGCAGCCTACACCTAGCGGAACAAGAGACCCAGTACTTC.